These T cell receptor beta chains were read from a single sample in a study of T cell changes during pregnancy in multiple sclerosis. TCRdb's copy holds only in-frame clones and misses some; the assay was immunoSEQ multiplex PCR. Here the sample spans about 87,000 clones, 90% to 95% being singletons. This specimen was peripheral blood, taken in the third trimester of pregnancy. Receptors originate from a female donor in good health, enrolled as a control in a pregnancy study. CDR3s include the opening cysteine and the closing phenylalanine or tryptophan. The order of the fields is V gene, J gene, CDR3 protein.

V: TRBV5-1
J: TRBJ2-5
CDR3: CASSLASGETQYF

V: TRBV18
J: TRBJ1-5
CDR3: CASSPESTRPQHF

V: TRBV6-5
J: TRBJ2-1
CDR3: CASRARQARALVF

V: TRBV2
J: TRBJ2-7
CDR3: CASRGTESSYEQYF

V: TRBV5-4
J: TRBJ2-7
CDR3: CASSTGLVGEEQYF

V: TRBV6-1
J: TRBJ1-1
CDR3: CASSPGRFMNTEAFF

V: TRBV18
J: TRBJ2-7
CDR3: CASSPRQDSTFTYEQYF

V: TRBV7-8
J: TRBJ2-7
CDR3: CASGDGRERTYEQYF

V: TRBV28
J: TRBJ1-5
CDR3: CASSRTGGNNQPQHF

V: TRBV25-1
J: TRBJ1-4
CDR3: CASSEQGEKLFF

V: TRBV15
J: TRBJ2-7
CDR3: CATSRERESSGTYEQYF

V: TRBV6-6
J: TRBJ1-1
CDR3: CASSSDRAATEAFF

V: TRBV28
J: TRBJ1-2
CDR3: CASSNQFKGRPYGYTF

V: TRBV19
J: TRBJ1-2
CDR3: CASKGRGSYGYTF

V: TRBV5-1
J: TRBJ2-7
CDR3: CASSPPLAGGGSEQYF

V: TRBV19
J: TRBJ1-5
CDR3: CASDGTGGSNQPQHF

V: TRBV5-4
J: TRBJ2-2
CDR3: CASSPLGLAGDTGELFF

V: TRBV18
J: TRBJ2-1
CDR3: CASSRTSLNNEQFF

V: TRBV7-9
J: TRBJ1-1
CDR3: CASSLPGGDAEAFF

V: TRBV28
J: TRBJ1-2
CDR3: CASKFGQSNYGYTF

V: TRBV5-1
J: TRBJ2-7
CDR3: CASSFGTSLYEQYF

V: TRBV5-1
J: TRBJ2-7
CDR3: CASSTTGYSYEQYF

V: TRBV9
J: TRBJ2-3
CDR3: CASSVSTDTQYF

V: TRBV27
J: TRBJ2-1
CDR3: CASSPSSSGHSYNEQFF

V: TRBV10-2
J: TRBJ1-5
CDR3: CASSESKWYRQDNQPQHF

V: TRBV19
J: TRBJ2-7
CDR3: CASSLRTSGSESDEQYF

V: TRBV5-1
J: TRBJ2-1
CDR3: CASSVLAGASYNEQFF

V: TRBV5-6
J: TRBJ1-2
CDR3: CASSYYFGRQGINYGYTF

V: TRBV18
J: TRBJ2-7
CDR3: CASSTGGSGYEQYF

V: TRBV15
J: TRBJ1-2
CDR3: CATSNRQDNYGYTF

V: TRBV28
J: TRBJ1-1
CDR3: CASSRGPYTEAFF

V: TRBV6-1
J: TRBJ1-5
CDR3: CASSRQGDQPQHF

V: TRBV2
J: TRBJ2-1
CDR3: CASSEAGTGWGNEQFF

V: TRBV5-4
J: TRBJ2-5
CDR3: CASSLDRGQETQYF

V: TRBV7-9
J: TRBJ1-3
CDR3: CASNHRPGGGNTIYF

V: TRBV7-8
J: TRBJ1-1
CDR3: CASSLGRTRDTSTEAFF

V: TRBV4-2
J: TRBJ2-1
CDR3: CASSQVAGGFNEQFF

V: TRBV4-1
J: TRBJ2-7
CDR3: CASSQDLAGVPHEQYF

V: TRBV4-1
J: TRBJ2-2
CDR3: CASSQGTSGRDPGELFF

V: TRBV2
J: TRBJ2-7
CDR3: CASSKSGRSHEQYF

V: TRBV9
J: TRBJ1-4
CDR3: CASSGRDRGRNEKLFF

V: TRBV7-8
J: TRBJ2-2
CDR3: CASSLWRVRDGELFF

V: TRBV5-6
J: TRBJ1-2
CDR3: CASSVDRGANYGYTF

V: TRBV29-1
J: TRBJ2-5
CDR3: CSVEDRTRSTKTQYF

V: TRBV30
J: TRBJ2-1
CDR3: CASDRGSYNEQFF

V: TRBV28
J: TRBJ2-7
CDR3: CASISPASGQTYEQYF

V: TRBV5-1
J: TRBJ2-5
CDR3: CASSLAGVVGETQYF

V: TRBV6-5
J: TRBJ2-7
CDR3: CASSRTQGGNEQYF

V: TRBV6-1
J: TRBJ2-7
CDR3: CASSLPGGLYEQYF

V: TRBV5-4
J: TRBJ2-1
CDR3: CASSRGGAGSSYNEQFF

V: TRBV7-9
J: TRBJ1-2
CDR3: CASSRQGTDYGYTF

V: TRBV5-1
J: TRBJ1-2
CDR3: CASSLGAYGYTF

V: TRBV28
J: TRBJ2-7
CDR3: CASRQTGPISYEQYF

V: TRBV25-1
J: TRBJ2-1
CDR3: CASGSDRNYNEQFF

V: TRBV2
J: TRBJ2-7
CDR3: CASSERSGVRVGYEQYF

V: TRBV9
J: TRBJ2-7
CDR3: CASSWGLAISEQYF

V: TRBV11-2
J: TRBJ2-5
CDR3: CASSLAIGHQETQYF

V: TRBV5-1
J: TRBJ1-3
CDR3: CASSPGRSGNTIYF